Each of the 12 T cell receptor beta chains below was sequenced from the same sample in a study of cytomegalovirus exposure and HLA in healthy donors. A multiplex PCR was run with 60 Vbeta primers and 13 Jbeta primers. TCRdb's table, derived via immunoSEQ multiplex PCR, lists solely in-frame clones and lacks some. Of 75,000 to 100,000 clones listed, about 80% were seen once; the top ten hold less than 9.5%. Sequences were obtained from PBMCs. The source is a man under 40 in good health and CMV-seronegative.

The chain links TRBV11-2 to TRBJ1-1; D is unresolved. CDR1 and CDR2 from the germline V gene are SGHAT and FQNNGV. Trimming pared 1 base from V and 5 bases from J, leaving 8 bases between. This CDR3 region has 13 residues. CDR3 nucleotides: TGTGCCAGCAGCTTAGGTGCGGGGACTGAAGCTTTCTTT. Its protein is CASSLGAGTEAFF. Full variable domain (missing parts from reference TRBV11-2 and TRBJ1-1): EAGVAQSPRYKIIEKRQSVAFWCNPISGHATLYWYQQILGQGPKLLIQFQNNGVVDDSQLPKDRFSAERLKGVDSTLKIQPAKLEDSAVYLCASSLGAGTEAFFGQGTRLTVV.

The CDR3 protein is CASSSGGTGLGYTF. The CDR3, as DNA: TGTGCCAGCAGCTCGGGGGGCACAGGTCTTGGCTACACCTTC. The V gene is TRBV7-2, the J gene TRBJ1-2; tentative D call: TRBD1 (6 bases). V lost 4 bases, J lost 7 bases, and 16 bases lay in between. The CDR3 has 14 residues. CDR1 and CDR2 (germline): SGHTA, FQGNSA.

The chain combines TRBV5-1 with TRBJ2-7; no firm D call. The CDR3 extends over 11 amino acids. V was pared by 4 bases and J by 4 bases, with 6 bases between. Germline assignment: CDR1 SGHRS and CDR2 YFSETQ. The CDR3 protein is CASSAEYEQYF. The DNA of the CDR3 is TGCGCCAGCAGCGCAGAATACGAGCAGTACTTC.

The chain employs TRBV7-8 and TRBJ1-5; 7 positions agree with TRBD1. Trimming removed 5 bases from V and 6 bases from J; junction bases left unmatched: 10. Germline CDR1 reads SGHVS; CDR2 reads FQNEAQ. The CDR3 length is 15 residues. DNA for the CDR3: TGTGCCAGCAGCCAAACCGGGGACAGAGGTCAGCCCCAGCATTTT. Its protein is CASSQTGDRGQPQHF. The full variable domain, rest sourced from reference TRBV7-8 and TRBJ1-5, is GAGVSQSPRYKVAKRGQDVALRCDPISGHVSLFWYQQALGQGPEFLTYFQNEAQLDKSGLPSDRFFAERPEGSVSTLKIQRTQQEDSAVYLCASSQTGDRGQPQHFGDGTRLSIL.

The gene calls are TRBV7-6 and TRBJ2-5, with 11 bases that match TRBD2. V lost 7 bases and J lost 1; bases outside the gene matches: 8. CDR1 is SGHVS, CDR2 FNYEAQ, per germline. This CDR3 is 16 amino acids long. CDR3 DNA: TGTGCCAGCACCCCCGTGGGACTAGCGGTCCAAGAGACCCAGTACTTC. As protein: CASTPVGLAVQETQYF.

The CDR3 sequence is CASSWVYGVAGRDNEQFF. Written as DNA, the CDR3 is TGTGCCAGCAGCTGGGTCTACGGGGTAGCGGGACGGGACAATGAGCAGTTCTTC. This chain uses TRBV5-6 with TRBJ2-1, with TRBD2 identical over 8 bases. Germline values: CDR1 SGHDT, CDR2 YYEEEE. The CDR3 is 18 residues long. V was clipped by 3 bases and J by 5 bases; unmatched bases: 16. Combining the CDR3 with reference TRBV5-6 and TRBJ2-1 gives the whole variable domain DAGVTQSPTHLIKTRGQQVTLRCSPKSGHDTVSWYQQALGQGPQFIFQYYEEEERQRGNFPDRFSGHQFPNYSSELNVNALLLGDSALYLCASSWVYGVAGRDNEQFFGPGTRLTVL.

The genes are TRBV7-2 and TRBJ2-6, with unresolved D. The CDR3 is made up of 16 amino acids. The V end was cut by 1 base, the J end by 0 bases, with 7 bases between. Germline V gene lookup returns CDR1 SGHTA and CDR2 FQGNSA. In nucleotides, the CDR3 is TGTGCCAGCAGCTTAGATCCGTTCTCTGGGGCCAACGTCCTGACTTTC. Translated: CASSLDPFSGANVLTF.

This clone came up a few times. The rearrangement joins TRBV5-4 to TRBJ1-1; 7 nucleotides match TRBD1. This CDR3 has 14 residues. Germline V CDR1 and CDR2: SGHNT, YYREEE (reference sequence). The V gene end was trimmed by 4 bases and the J gene end by 1 base; junction bases not matched to a gene: 4. The CDR3 nucleotides are TGTGCCAGCAGCCCCTGGACAGGGAACACTGAAGCTTTCTTT. It translates to CASSPWTGNTEAFF. Using reference TRBV5-4 and TRBJ1-1 for the parts outside the CDR3, the full variable domain is ETGVTQSPTHLIKTRGQQVTLRCSSQSGHNTVSWYQQALGQGPQFIFQYYREEENGRGNFPPRFSGLQFPNYSSELNVNALELDDSALYLCASSPWTGNTEAFFGQGTRLTVV.

This chain connects TRBV6-6 to TRBJ2-1; 9 bases are shared with TRBD1. The CDR3 length is 15 residues. Germline V gives CDR1 MNHNY, CDR2 SVGAGI (reference sequence). V lost 6 bases, J lost 4 bases, and 7 bases stayed unmatched. In nucleotides, the CDR3 is TGTGCCAGCAGGTTCCGGGACAGGGCTTACAATGAGCAGTTCTTC. Translation gives CASRFRDRAYNEQFF.

This clone was detected only a few times. The chain employs TRBV6-1 and TRBJ2-7; 8 bases are shared with TRBD1. The ends lost 6 bases at V and 2 bases at J; junction bases unmatched: 6. Germline V CDR1 and CDR2: MNHNS, SASEGT. This CDR3 has 14 amino acids. CDR3 sequence reads: CASSRQGTAYEQYF. The CDR3 nucleotides are TGTGCCAGCAGCCGACAGGGGACCGCCTACGAGCAGTACTTC.

The CDR3 nucleotides read TGTGCCAGTAGTAACCCGACAGGGTTGAGCAATCAGCCCCAGCATTTT. Translating it yields CASSNPTGLSNQPQHF. This chain joins TRBV19 and TRBJ1-5, with 7 nucleotides matching TRBD1. Trimming took 4 bases from V and 1 from J; bases not matched to a gene: 7. Germline CDR1 LNHDA, CDR2 SQIVND (reference sequence). The CDR3 contains 16 residues.

V usage is TRBV6-6 and J usage is TRBJ2-7, with D perhaps matching TRBD2 (6 bases). The length of the CDR3 is 16 residues. Trimming took 2 bases from V and 7 from J, leaving 21 bases between them. Germline loops: CDR1 MNHNY, CDR2 SVGAGI (reference sequence). The CDR3 DNA reads TGTGCCAGCAGTTACCCTCGGGGACTGGCTGCTGGTGAGCAGTACTTC. Its translation: CASSYPRGLAAGEQYF.